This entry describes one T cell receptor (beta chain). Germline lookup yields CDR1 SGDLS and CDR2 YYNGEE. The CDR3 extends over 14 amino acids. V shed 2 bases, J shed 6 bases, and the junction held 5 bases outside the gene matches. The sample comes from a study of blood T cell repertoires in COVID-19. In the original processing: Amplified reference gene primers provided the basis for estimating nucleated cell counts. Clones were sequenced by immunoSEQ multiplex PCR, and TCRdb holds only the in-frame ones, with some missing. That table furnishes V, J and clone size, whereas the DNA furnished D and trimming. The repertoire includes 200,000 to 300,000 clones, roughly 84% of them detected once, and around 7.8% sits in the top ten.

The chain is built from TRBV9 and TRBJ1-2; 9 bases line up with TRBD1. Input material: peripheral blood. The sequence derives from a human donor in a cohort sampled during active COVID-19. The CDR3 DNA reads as TGTGCCAGCAGCGTTTCAACAGGGGGCGATGGCTACACCTTC. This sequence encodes CASSVSTGGDGYTF.